These 3 T cell receptor beta chains came from one sample sequenced in a study of beta chain features in type 1 diabetes. Expressed TCRB transcripts were sequenced because the isolated RNA had all been reverse transcribed beforehand. Sequenced by immunoSEQ multiplex PCR; TCRdb stores in-frame clones only, minus some. The data hold about 700,000 clones, with around 15% observed a single time. Their cognate antigens are unknown. Study-level findings and limits: The study found moderately but significantly shorter TCRB CDR3s in all four CD4+ subsets of Type 1 diabetes patients.

Sequencing was performed on naive CD4+ T cells from blood. These receptors were obtained from a man between 18 and 35 years old with type 1 diabetes.

The gene calls are TRBV30 and TRBJ2-7, with D possibly called TRBD1 or TRBD2 (5 bases each). V lost 3 bases and J lost 5, with 17 bases in between. The CDR3 totals 14 residues. Per germline, CDR1 GTSNPN and CDR2 SVGIG (reference sequence). The CDR3 DNA is TGTGCCTGGAGCCCATGGGGGAGCCCTAACGAGCAGTACTTC. It codes for CAWSPWGSPNEQYF.

The rearrangement joins TRBV2 to TRBJ1-1, with TRBD1 as a possible D gene (6 bases). V lost 8 bases to trimming and J lost 10 bases, with 17 bases between them. The CDR3 runs to 12 residues. CDR1 and CDR2 from the germline V gene are SNHLY and FYNNEI. The CDR3 region has the DNA TGTGCCAGCGAGGGGGGCGGTGGGGTAGCTTTCTTT. It translates to CASEGGGGVAFF.

This clone has more than one count but fewer than ten. V gene TRBV21-1 combines with J gene TRBJ2-5. TRBV21-1 is marked as a pseudogene. This CDR3 contains 16 residues. CDR3 loop: CASSKAEGGPQETQYF. DNA for the CDR3: TGTGCCAGCAGCAAAGCGGAGGGGGGCCCCCAAGAGACCCAGTACTTC.